The TCR beta chain described here comes from a study of T cell changes during pregnancy in multiple sclerosis. Method: immunoSEQ multiplex PCR; TCRdb's copy keeps in-frame clones and lacks some. The sample yields 60,000 to 85,000 clones, 91% seen once. The CDR3 extends over 14 amino acids. The V end lost 7 bases, the J end lost 2 bases, and 12 bases lay between the germline ends. CDR1 and CDR2 (germline): LNHDA, SQIVND (reference sequence). Here the sequenced sample was peripheral blood, taken in the second trimester of pregnancy. The receptor's source is a female donor with multiple sclerosis, enrolled in a pregnancy study. This chain joins TRBV19 and TRBJ1-3, with TRBD1 as a possible D gene (5 bases). CDR3 amino acids: CASNPGIAGNTIYF. Written as DNA, the CDR3 is TGTGCCAGTAACCCAGGGATAGCTGGAAACACCATATATTTT.